The 19 T cell receptor beta chains below all came from one sample that was sequenced in a study of cytomegalovirus exposure and HLA in healthy donors. The study ran its PCR with 60 Vbeta and 13 Jbeta primers. The assay was immunoSEQ multiplex PCR, and TCRdb's table has in-frame clones only and misses some. This sample has roughly 98,000 clones; 75% to 80% occur once, and the top ten carry approximately 7.7%. The specimen sequenced was PBMCs. These receptors were obtained from a female donor in good health and CMV-seronegative.

The chain couples TRBV5-4 to TRBJ2-7; D is perhaps TRBD2 (5 bases). Germline V gene lookup returns CDR1 SGHNT and CDR2 YYREEE (reference sequence). The CDR3 is made up of 16 amino acids. V lost 4 bases and J lost 6, with 23 bases in between. As DNA, the CDR3 is TGTGCCAGCAGCGACGAAGGTGGCGGGCGCTTGGGCGAGCAGTACTTC. Its protein product is CASSDEGGGRLGEQYF.

The V gene is TRBV29-1, the J gene TRBJ2-1; possible D gene TRBD2, 5 bases. Germline V gene lookup returns CDR1 SQVTM and CDR2 ANQGSEA. This CDR3 comprises 13 residues. Trimming pared 6 bases from V and 5 bases from J, leaving 14 bases between. The CDR3: CSVTITRNNEQFF. The DNA of the CDR3 is TGCAGCGTCACGATAACTAGGAACAATGAGCAGTTCTTC.

This sequence joins TRBV5-1 and TRBJ1-1, with D unclear. V lost 0 bases and J 2 bases, leaving 8 bases between the germline ends. CDR1 is SGHRS, CDR2 YFSETQ, per germline. The length of the CDR3 is 14 residues. DNA for the CDR3: TGCGCCAGCAGCTTGGGGGCGTCAAACACTGAAGCTTTCTTT. Translating it yields CASSLGASNTEAFF.

V is TRBV20-1 and J is TRBJ2-5; D is unclear. Germline lookup yields CDR1 DFQATT and CDR2 SNEGSKA (reference sequence). The CDR3 has 11 amino acids. V lost 8 bases to trimming and J lost 1 base, with 8 bases between them. CDR3 protein: CSPFSQETQYF. In DNA form, the CDR3 reads TGCAGTCCCTTCTCCCAAGAGACCCAGTACTTC.

The V gene is TRBV13, the J gene TRBJ2-7; 11 bases are shared with TRBD1. V lost 1 base and J lost 2; bases outside the gene matches: 7. The CDR3 has 17 amino acids. The germline V gene encodes CDR1 PRHDT and CDR2 FYEKMQ (reference sequence). This chain's CDR3 is CASSLEGDRGTPYEQYF. The CDR3 DNA follows: TGTGCCAGCAGCTTAGAAGGGGACAGGGGGACCCCCTACGAGCAGTACTTC.

This clone has just one count. V gene TRBV7-9 combines with J gene TRBJ2-1; 8 bases agree with TRBD2. CDR1 and CDR2 (germline): SEHNR, FQNEAQ (reference sequence). Germline trimming cut 1 base from V and 10 bases from J; bases unmatched to any gene: 9. The CDR3 length is 15 residues. Here the CDR3 DNA reads TGTGCCAGCAGCTTAGTTAGGGCGGGGGGACCAGAGCAGTTCTTC. Residues: CASSLVRAGGPEQFF. The full variable domain, with the rest looked up from reference TRBV7-9 and TRBJ2-1, is DTGVSQNPRHKITKRGQNVTFRCDPISEHNRLYWYRQTLGQGPEFLTYFQNEAQLEKSRLLSDRFSAERPKGSFSTLEIQRTEQGDSAMYLCASSLVRAGGPEQFFGPGTRLTVL.

This rearrangement joins TRBV2 to TRBJ2-3, with TRBD2 matching 8 bases. The germline V gene encodes CDR1 SNHLY and CDR2 FYNNEI. The V segment lost 3 bases and the J segment 0 bases; nucleotides outside the gene matches: 5. This CDR3 comprises 16 residues. DNA of the CDR3: TGTGCCAGCAGTGATTCGACTAGCGAGAGCACAGATACGCAGTATTTT. Translated, it gives CASSDSTSESTDTQYF.

The table lists this clone with a count of one. The genes are TRBV29-1 and TRBJ2-7, with D hard to call. Looked up from germline, CDR1 is SQVTM and CDR2 is ANQGSEA. The CDR3 consists of 13 residues. The germline V and J ends were trimmed by 6 bases and 0 bases, with 12 bases remaining between them. The DNA of the CDR3 is TGCAGCGTCCCTGCAGGTAGCTCCTACGAGCAGTACTTC. Amino acid sequence: CSVPAGSSYEQYF.

The chain has TRBV7-9 and TRBJ2-7, with D uncertain. The CDR3 runs 12 residues. V gave up 2 bases and J gave up 5 bases, with 7 bases separating them. The germline gives CDR1 SEHNR, CDR2 FQNEAQ (reference sequence). The CDR3 nucleotides are TGTGCCAGCAGCTTAATTGCTAACGAGCAGTACTTC. This gives the protein CASSLIANEQYF.

V usage is TRBV5-1 and J usage is TRBJ1-2; 11 nucleotides line up with TRBD1. Germline assignment: CDR1 SGHRS and CDR2 YFSETQ. This CDR3 contains 19 residues. V dropped 2 bases and J dropped 6; count of bases not matched to a gene: 18. The CDR3 coding sequence is TGCGCCAGCAGCTTCGCGGCACAGGACAGGGGGCGATTTTCACATGGCTACACCTTC. Translation: CASSFAAQDRGRFSHGYTF.

J is TRBJ1-3 and V is TRBV19; D is perhaps TRBD1 (5 bases). This CDR3 is built from 17 residues. CDR1 LNHDA and CDR2 SQIVND come from the germline V gene (reference sequence). V was trimmed by 5 bases and J by 2 bases, leaving 19 bases between them. CDR3 loop: CASSWGTAPSAGNTIYF. The CDR3 nucleotides are TGTGCCAGTAGTTGGGGGACTGCGCCGTCAGCTGGAAACACCATATATTTT.

This clone was observed a few times. The chain couples TRBV4-3 to TRBJ2-7; a possible D gene is TRBD2 (6 bases). Trimming removed 4 bases from V and 6 bases from J, with 19 bases in between. Germline CDR1 and CDR2: LGHNA and YSLEER. This CDR3 is 15 amino acids long. DNA for the CDR3: TGCGCCAGCAGCCGGTCGGACGGAGGGGTCCGCGAGCAGTACTTC. Protein product: CASSRSDGGVREQYF.

The chain couples TRBV9 to TRBJ2-5; 8 bases are a match to TRBD1. The J call may be wrong; the DNA end is better matched by TRBJ2-7. The germline V gene encodes CDR1 SGDLS and CDR2 YYNGEE. The CDR3 spans 14 residues. For the CDR3, the DNA is TGTGCCAGCACCCCCGGACAGGGTACCTACGAGCAGTACTTC. This codes for CASTPGQGTYEQYF.

This chain links TRBV28 with TRBJ2-7; D perhaps matches TRBD1 (6 bases). Trimming cost V 8 bases and J 5 bases, with 16 bases left between them. Germline lookup yields CDR1 MDHEN and CDR2 SYDVKM. CDR3 size: 13 residues. The CDR3: CASVNRVINEQYF. The CDR3 bases are TGTGCCAGCGTTAACAGGGTGATCAACGAGCAGTACTTC.

The chain has TRBV14 and TRBJ2-7; 8 bases fit TRBD1. Germline CDR1 and CDR2: SGHDN and FVKESK. Trimming at V came to 1 base and at J to 5 bases, leaving 10 bases not matched to a gene. This CDR3 is built from 16 residues. CDR3 nucleotides: TGTGCCAGCAGCCAAGTTTTGGGCAGGGGGCAGGACGAGCAGTACTTC. This codes for CASSQVLGRGQDEQYF.

The sample holds a few counts of this clone. The chain carries TRBV25-1 and TRBJ1-1, with D perhaps matching TRBD1 (5 bases). The CDR3 sequence is 13 residues long. V was trimmed by 6 bases and J by 5 bases, leaving 13 bases between them. CDR1 is MGHDK and CDR2 is SYGVNS in the germline V gene. CDR3 nucleotides: TGTGCCAGCAGCAATAGGGGAAAAACTGAAGCTTTCTTT. Amino acids: CASSNRGKTEAFF.

This chain uses TRBV7-6 with TRBJ2-5, with 11 bases matching TRBD2. CDR1 is SGHVS and CDR2 is FNYEAQ in the germline V gene. With 1 base clipped from V and 2 bases from J, the junction kept 0 bases outside the gene matches. The CDR3 length is 15 residues. The CDR3 is CASSLGLAGQETQYF. CDR3 DNA: TGTGCCAGCAGCTTAGGACTAGCGGGGCAAGAGACCCAGTACTTC.

This chain uses TRBV28 with TRBJ2-1; 7 bases are a match to TRBD2. The CDR3 covers 11 residues. The germline gives CDR1 MDHEN, CDR2 SYDVKM. The junction had 1 base not matched to a gene; V was cut back by 4 bases and J by 10 bases. DNA of the CDR3: TGTGCCAGCAGTTACGGGGGGGAGCAGTTCTTC. Protein: CASSYGGEQFF.

The rearrangement uses TRBV27 and TRBJ1-1; 8 bases fit TRBD1. The trim removed 6 bases at V and 3 bases at J, leaving 6 bases unmatched. This CDR3 is 14 amino acids long. The germline V gene encodes CDR1 MNHEY and CDR2 SMNVEV (reference sequence). Here the CDR3 reads CASSPGQGDTEAFF. CDR3 nucleotides: TGTGCCAGCAGCCCCGGACAGGGAGACACTGAAGCTTTCTTT.